The T cell receptor beta chain described here comes from a study of blood T cell repertoires in COVID-19. Some clones are missing from TCRdb's copy, which holds only in-frame ones; the method was immunoSEQ multiplex PCR. In the table there are over 35,000 clones, about 80% of which are singletons. The CDR3 extends over 15 amino acids. Trimming stripped 1 base from V and 2 bases from J, with 11 bases between. Germline V lookup: CDR1 SEHNR, CDR2 FQNEAQ (reference sequence). Sequencing was done on a sample of peripheral blood. This chain uses TRBV7-9 with TRBJ1-1; weak D call: TRBD1 (6 bases). The TCR was taken from a human donor with acute or convalescent COVID-19. The donor label of this sample is uncertain. The CDR3 loop is CASSLGGGANTEAFF. CDR3 DNA: TGTGCCAGCAGCTTAGGTGGGGGCGCAAACACTGAAGCTTTCTTT. Filled out from reference TRBV7-9 and TRBJ1-1, the complete variable domain reads DTGVSQNPRHKITKRGQNVTFRCDPISEHNRLYWYRQTLGQGPEFLTYFQNEAQLEKSRLLSDRFSAERPKGSFSTLEIQRTEQGDSAMYLCASSLGGGANTEAFFGQGTRLTVV.